Here is one T cell receptor (beta chain) with its context. Its antigen is unknown. Each CDR3 protein is one row after TCRdb ran MiXCR on the 5' RACE reads. The table lists hundreds of thousands of distinct CDR3 sequences, about 14% of them singletons. The entry originates in a study of T cells after yellow fever vaccination. Points from the study as a whole: Weaker overall was a secondary response that nonetheless peaked faster, on day 5 versus 15. Among primary-vaccination clones, most reappeared after the booster, at roughly 95% for CD4 and 85% to 90% for CD8. There was a possibility that FACS-sorted repertoires contained abundant clonotypes contaminating from the bulk population. Researchers noted that a small share of clonotypes showed up in both CD4 and CD8 compartments.

After removal of 5 bases from V and 2 bases from J, the junction contained 13 bases not matched to a gene. Germline V gene sequence: CDR1 SGHTA, CDR2 FQGTGA. The CDR3 is 18 amino acids. This sequence originates from a man in his thirties or forties who received the YFV17D yellow fever vaccine. V usage is TRBV7-3 and J usage is TRBJ2-3; TRBD2 aligns across 10 bases. The sample consisted of PBMCs, taken on the day of the yellow fever booster vaccination. The CDR3: CASSLSTSGEIYTDTQYF. The CDR3 DNA reads TGTGCCAGCAGCCTAAGTACTAGCGGGGAAATATACACAGATACGCAGTATTTT. Full variable domain (rest looked up from reference TRBV7-3 and TRBJ2-3): GAGVSQTPSNKVTEKGKYVELRCDPISGHTALYWYRQSLGQGPEFLIYFQGTGAADDSGLPNDRFFAVRPEGSVSTLKIQRTERGDSAVYLCASSLSTSGEIYTDTQYFGPGTRLTVL.